Following are 6 T cell receptor beta chains from one sample sequenced in a study of T cells in women clearing cervical HPV infection. Measured with immunoSEQ multiplex PCR; TCRdb has only the in-frame clones, and not every one. This sample's table reports some 20,000 clones. The source material was blood buffy coat. The source of these receptors is a woman aged 18 to 75 with a cervical HPV16 infection that either progressed to CIN3+ or cleared (not recorded which).

Regarding this clone: Coverage ceases 3 residues before the CDR3 finishes, and the germline J gene fills in the end. The rearrangement links TRBV7-9 to TRBJ2-7; TRBD1 might be the D (6 bases). Trimming shortened V by 3 bases and J by 2 bases, and 8 bases separated the two germline ends. The CDR3 has 13 amino acids. Germline V CDR1 and CDR2: SEHNR, FQNEAQ (reference sequence). This CDR3 reads CASSLDSTYEQYF. CDR3 bases read: TGTGCCAGCAGCTTGGACAGTACCTACGAG.

CDR3 DNA (partial): TGCAGTGCCCAGAGAACAGGGGATGCCTCCTACGAG. Its protein is CSAQRTGDASYE. In full, the CDR3 reads CSAQRTGDASYEQYF. This chain connects TRBV20-1 to TRBJ2-7, with 7 positions matching TRBD1. The sequenced fragment ends 3 residues before the CDR3 boundary, so the rest is inferred from the germline J gene. The CDR3 totals 15 residues. In germline, CDR1 is DFQATT, CDR2 SNEGSKA (reference sequence). V shed 6 bases, J shed 0 bases, and the junction held 11 bases outside the gene matches.

Concerning this clone itself: Read sequence stops 3 residues before the CDR3 end, and the germline J gene provides the missing end. The rearrangement links TRBV7-8 to TRBJ1-4, with TRBD1 identical over 9 bases. CDR3 size: 14 residues. CDR1 SGHVS and CDR2 FQNEAQ come from the germline V gene. The V segment lost 5 bases and the J segment 7 bases; nucleotides outside the gene matches: 5. The CDR3 sequence is CASSQSDRGEKLFF. The covered CDR3 bases are TGTGCCAGCAGCCAGTCGGACAGGGGTGAAAAA.

To note about this clone: The read stops 3 residues short of the end of the CDR3; the missing end is completed from the germline J gene. The rearrangement uses TRBV19 and TRBJ2-3, with 7 bases aligning to TRBD2. This CDR3 comprises 16 residues. Germline V CDR1 and CDR2: LNHDA, SQIVND (reference sequence). V was clipped by 3 bases and J by 2 bases; unmatched bases: 8. CDR3 DNA, as far as it was read: TGTGCCAGTAGTATCTCGGCTAGCGGATACACAGATACG. Translating it yields CASSISASGYTDT. In full, the CDR3 reads CASSISASGYTDTQYF.

Regarding this clone: The read terminates 3 residues before the CDR3 end, so the remaining end is supplied by the germline J gene. The chain uses TRBV6-2 or TRBV6-3 and TRBJ2-3, with TRBD1 matching 8 bases. Per germline, CDR1 MNHEY and CDR2 SVGEGT. The CDR3 loop spans 14 amino acids. V lost 10 bases and J lost 3; bases outside the gene matches: 9. Incomplete CDR3 DNA: TGTGCCACCGCTCAGGGGGCTTGGACAGATACG. This gives the protein CATAQGAWTDT. The CDR3 as a whole reads CATAQGAWTDTQYF.

In regard to this clone: With the read ending 3 residues before the CDR3 end, the germline J gene is used to fill in that end. Other nucleotide sequences from this sample produce the same CDR3. The chain links TRBV5-5 to TRBJ1-4, with 7 bases fitting TRBD1. Looked up from germline, CDR1 is SGHKS and CDR2 is YYEKEE (reference sequence). The CDR3 runs to 13 residues. The junction had 3 bases not matched to a gene; V was cut back by 3 bases and J by 7 bases. The part of the CDR3 DNA that was read is TGTGCCAGCAGCTGGACAGGTACTGAAAAA. Protein product: CASSWTGTEK. The whole CDR3 is CASSWTGTEKLFF. The entire variable domain, with the rest obtained from reference TRBV5-5 and TRBJ1-4, is as follows: DAGVTQSPTHLIKTRGQQVTLRCSPISGHKSVSWYQQVLGQGPQFIFQYYEKEERGRGNFPDRFSARQFPNYSSELNVNALLLGDSALYLCASSWTGTEKLFFGSGTQLSVL.